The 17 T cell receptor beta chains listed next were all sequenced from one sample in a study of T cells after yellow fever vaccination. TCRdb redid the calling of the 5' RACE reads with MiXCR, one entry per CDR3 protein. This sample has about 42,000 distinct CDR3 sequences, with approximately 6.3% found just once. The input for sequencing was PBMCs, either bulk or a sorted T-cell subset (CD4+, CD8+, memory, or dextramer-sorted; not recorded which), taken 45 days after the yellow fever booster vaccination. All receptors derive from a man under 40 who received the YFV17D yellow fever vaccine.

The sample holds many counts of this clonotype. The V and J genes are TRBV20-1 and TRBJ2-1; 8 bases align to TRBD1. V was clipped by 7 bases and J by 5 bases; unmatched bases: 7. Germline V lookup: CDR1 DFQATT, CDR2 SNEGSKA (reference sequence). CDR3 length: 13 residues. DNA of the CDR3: TGCAGTGTGGGGACAGGCTATAACAATGAGCAGTTCTTC. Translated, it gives CSVGTGYNNEQFF.

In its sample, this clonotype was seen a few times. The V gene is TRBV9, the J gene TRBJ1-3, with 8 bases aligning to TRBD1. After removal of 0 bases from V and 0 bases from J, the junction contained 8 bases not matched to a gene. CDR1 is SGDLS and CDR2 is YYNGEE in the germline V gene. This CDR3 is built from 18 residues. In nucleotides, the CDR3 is TGTGCCAGCAGCGTAGTGCCAGGGGGCCATCTCTCTGGAAACACCATATATTTT. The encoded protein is CASSVVPGGHLSGNTIYF.

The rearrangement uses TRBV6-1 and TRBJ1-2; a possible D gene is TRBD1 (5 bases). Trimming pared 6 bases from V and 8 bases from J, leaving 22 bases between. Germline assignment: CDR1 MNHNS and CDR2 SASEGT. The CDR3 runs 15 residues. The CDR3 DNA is TGTGCCAGCAGCCAGGGCTCGGCCCGGTCAGGGGGCTACACCTTC. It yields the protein CASSQGSARSGGYTF.

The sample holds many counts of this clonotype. CDR3 loop: CASSPKRDRAHEQYF. CDR3 DNA: TGTGCCAGCTCACCTAAACGGGACAGGGCGCACGAGCAGTACTTC. This chain links TRBV18 with TRBJ2-7; TRBD1 matches 9 bases. Germline V gene data show CDR1 as KGHSH and CDR2 as LQKENI. The CDR3 totals 15 residues. V lost 3 bases to trimming and J lost 5 bases; unmatched junction nucleotides: 8.

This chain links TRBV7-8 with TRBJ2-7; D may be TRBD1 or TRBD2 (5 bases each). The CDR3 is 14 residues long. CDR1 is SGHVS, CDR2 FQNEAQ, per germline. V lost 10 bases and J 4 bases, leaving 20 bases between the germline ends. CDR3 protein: CAMSKGTAGYEQYF. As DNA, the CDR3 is TGTGCCATGAGCAAAGGGACGGCCGGGTACGAGCAGTACTTC. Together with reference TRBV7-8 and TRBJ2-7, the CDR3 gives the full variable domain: GAGVSQSPRYKVAKRGQDVALRCDPISGHVSLFWYQQALGQGPEFLTYFQNEAQLDKSGLPSDRFFAERPEGSVSTLKIQRTQQEDSAVYLCAMSKGTAGYEQYFGPGTRLTVT.

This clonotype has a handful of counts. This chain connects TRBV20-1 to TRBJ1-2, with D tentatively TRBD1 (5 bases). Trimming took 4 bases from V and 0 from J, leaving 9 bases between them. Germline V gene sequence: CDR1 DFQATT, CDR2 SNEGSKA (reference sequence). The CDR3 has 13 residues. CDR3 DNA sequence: TGCAGTGCTAAAGGCAGGGCTAACTATGGCTACACCTTC. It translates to CSAKGRANYGYTF.

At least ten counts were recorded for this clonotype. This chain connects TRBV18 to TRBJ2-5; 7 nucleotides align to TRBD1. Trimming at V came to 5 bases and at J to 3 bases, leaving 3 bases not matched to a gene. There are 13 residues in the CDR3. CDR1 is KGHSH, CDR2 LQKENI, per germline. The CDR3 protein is CASSADREETQYF. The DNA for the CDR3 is TGTGCCAGCTCAGCTGACAGGGAAGAGACCCAGTACTTC.

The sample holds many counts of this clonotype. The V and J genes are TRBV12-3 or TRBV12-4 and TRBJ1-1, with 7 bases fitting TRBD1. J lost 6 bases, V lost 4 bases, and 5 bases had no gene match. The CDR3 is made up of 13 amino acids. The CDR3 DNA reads TGTGCCAGCAGTTCTAGACAGGGTGCTGAAGCTTTCTTT. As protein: CASSSRQGAEAFF.

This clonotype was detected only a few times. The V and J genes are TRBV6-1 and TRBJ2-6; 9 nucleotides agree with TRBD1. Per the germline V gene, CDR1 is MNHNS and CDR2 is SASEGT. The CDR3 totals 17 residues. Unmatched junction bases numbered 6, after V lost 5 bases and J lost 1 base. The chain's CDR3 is CASSPDRGASGANVLTF. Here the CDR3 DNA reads TGTGCCAGCAGTCCGGACAGGGGCGCGTCTGGGGCCAACGTCCTGACTTTC.

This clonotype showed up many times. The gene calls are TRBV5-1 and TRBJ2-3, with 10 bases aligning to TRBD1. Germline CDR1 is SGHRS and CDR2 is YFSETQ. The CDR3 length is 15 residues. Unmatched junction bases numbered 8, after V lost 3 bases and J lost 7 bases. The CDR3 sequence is CASSYRDRGIYTQYF. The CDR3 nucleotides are TGCGCCAGCAGCTACCGGGACAGGGGCATTTATACGCAGTATTTT.

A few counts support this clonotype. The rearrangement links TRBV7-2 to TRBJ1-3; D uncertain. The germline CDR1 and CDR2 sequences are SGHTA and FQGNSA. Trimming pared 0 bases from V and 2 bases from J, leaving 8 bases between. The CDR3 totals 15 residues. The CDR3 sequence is CASSLASQAGNTIYF. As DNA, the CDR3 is TGTGCCAGCAGCTTAGCGAGCCAGGCTGGAAACACCATATATTTT. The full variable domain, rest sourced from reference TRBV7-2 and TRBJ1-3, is GAGVSQSPSNKVTEKGKDVELRCDPISGHTALYWYRQSLGQGLEFLIYFQGNSAPDKSGLPSDRFSAERTGGSVSTLTIQRTQQEDSAVYLCASSLASQAGNTIYFGEGSWLTVV.

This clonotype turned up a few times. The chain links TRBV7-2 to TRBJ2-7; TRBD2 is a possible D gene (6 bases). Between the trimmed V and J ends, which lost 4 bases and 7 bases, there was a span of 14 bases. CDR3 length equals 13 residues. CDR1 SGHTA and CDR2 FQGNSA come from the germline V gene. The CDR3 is CASSSASVREQYF. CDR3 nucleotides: TGTGCCAGCAGCTCCGCTAGCGTGCGGGAGCAGTACTTC.

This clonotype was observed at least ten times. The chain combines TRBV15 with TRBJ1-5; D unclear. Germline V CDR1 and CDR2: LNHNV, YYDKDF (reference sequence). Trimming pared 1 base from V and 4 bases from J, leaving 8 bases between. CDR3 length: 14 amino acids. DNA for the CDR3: TGTGCCACCAGCAGAGGCAGCGTGAATCAGCCCCAGCATTTT. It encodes CATSRGSVNQPQHF.

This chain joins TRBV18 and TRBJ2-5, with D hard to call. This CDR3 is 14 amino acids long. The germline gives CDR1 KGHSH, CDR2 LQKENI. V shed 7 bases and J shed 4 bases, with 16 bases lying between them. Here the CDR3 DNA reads TGTGCCAGCTATACTCCAAACGTCGGAGAGACCCAGTACTTC. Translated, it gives CASYTPNVGETQYF. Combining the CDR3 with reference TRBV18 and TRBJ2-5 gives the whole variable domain NAGVMQNPRHLVRRRGQEARLRCSPMKGHSHVYWYRQLPEEGLKFMVYLQKENIIDESGMPKERFSAEFPKEGPSILRIQQVVRGDSAAYFCASYTPNVGETQYFGPGTRLLVL.

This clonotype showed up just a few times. The CDR3 DNA is TGCGCCAGCAGCCAAGATCGGTCGGGGAGTGGAGAGACCCAGTACTTC. This gives the protein CASSQDRSGSGETQYF. The chain couples TRBV4-3 to TRBJ2-5; weak D call: TRBD2 (5 bases). Germline V CDR1 and CDR2: LGHNA, YSLEER. The CDR3 consists of 16 residues. Trimming removed 0 bases at V and 4 bases at J, with 15 bases between.

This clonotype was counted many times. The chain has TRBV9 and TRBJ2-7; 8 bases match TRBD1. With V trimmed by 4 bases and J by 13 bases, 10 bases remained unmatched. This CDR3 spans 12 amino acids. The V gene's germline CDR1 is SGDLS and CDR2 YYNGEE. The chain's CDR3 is CASSTRQGFLYF. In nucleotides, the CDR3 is TGTGCCAGCAGCACAAGACAGGGGTTTTTATACTTC.

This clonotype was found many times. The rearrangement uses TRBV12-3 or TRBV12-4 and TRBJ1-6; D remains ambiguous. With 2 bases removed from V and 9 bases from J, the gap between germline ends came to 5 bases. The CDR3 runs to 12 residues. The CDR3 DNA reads TGTGCCAGCAGTTTAAGCGTTTCACCCCTCCACTTT. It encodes CASSLSVSPLHF.